This TCR beta chain comes out of a study of blood T cells in healthy people across ages. The use of a sample-barcoded 5' primer and a J-beta primer mix characterized a second PCR of roughly 6 to 11 cycles. Every molecule of cDNA carried a tag from a template-switch adaptor with 12 random nucleotides. TCRdb itself ran the 5' RACE reads through MiXCR, one entry per CDR3 protein. The repertoire consists of over 1,300,000 distinct CDR3 sequences, with almost 60% occurring once and the leading ten covering about 6.3%. Concerning this clonotype itself: One end of the junction fails to match germline, which may point to a read error.

The CDR3 is 15 residues long. The germline gives CDR1 SGHTA, CDR2 FQGNSA. The chain combines TRBV7-2 with TRBJ1-1; D unresolved. This receptor was identified in a man between 18 and 35 years old in good health. Sequencing was done on a sample of blood. CDR3 loop: CASSLARAQNIEAFF. The CDR3 DNA reads TGTGCCAGCAGCTTAGCCCGGGCTCAGAACATTGAAGCTTTCTTT.